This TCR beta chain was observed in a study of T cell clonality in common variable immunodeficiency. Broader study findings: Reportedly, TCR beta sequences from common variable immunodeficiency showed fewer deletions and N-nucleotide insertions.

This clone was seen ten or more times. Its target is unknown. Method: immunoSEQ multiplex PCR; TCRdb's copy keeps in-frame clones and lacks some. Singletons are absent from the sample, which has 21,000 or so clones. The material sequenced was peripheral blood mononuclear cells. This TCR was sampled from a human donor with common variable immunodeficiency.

The covered CDR3 bases are TGCGCCAGCAGCCATCGGACAGGGGGTGGAGGGGGC. It codes for CASSHRTGGGGG. The complete CDR3 sequence is CASSHRTGGGGGYTF. V is TRBV4-1 and J is TRBJ1-2, with TRBD1 matching 10 bases. The read ends 3 residues shy of where the CDR3 ends; the end is completed using the germline J gene. Per the germline V gene, CDR1 is MGHRA and CDR2 is YSYEKL. The CDR3 has 15 amino acids.